This TCR beta chain was documented in a study of OX40 agonist ivuxolimab in advanced cancers. On the study more broadly: Patients in dose escalation had liver, melanoma, kidney or head and neck cancers. Among those enrolled, mean age was 60 years (range 23 to 79) and 82.7% were male.

Measured with immunoSEQ multiplex PCR; TCRdb has only the in-frame clones, and not every one. The data contain around 33,000 clones, around 80% of them seen just once; the ten biggest clones take up about 2.7%. In its sample, this clone was seen a few times. The CDR3 contains 15 residues. Trimming left V 1 base short and J 2 bases short, with 10 bases between. The germline V gene encodes CDR1 SGHKS and CDR2 YYEKEE (reference sequence). The source of this sequence is an adult with an advanced solid tumor such as melanoma, head and neck, liver or kidney cancer. The rearrangement uses TRBV5-5 and TRBJ1-3, with D possibly TRBD1 on 6 matching bases. The sample in question was CD4+ or CD8+ T cells sorted from blood, obtained in a trial of the OX40 agonist ivuxolimab. CDR3 sequence reads: CASSLRGVPGNTIYF. CDR3 coding DNA: TGTGCCAGCAGCTTGAGGGGGGTACCTGGAAACACCATATATTTT.